The subject of this entry is one T cell receptor beta chain. The entry originates in a study of blood T cell repertoires in COVID-19. Whole-study context: Samples came from the United States, Italy and Spain, spanning acute and convalescent COVID-19. T cells, B-cell-depleted T cells, or PBMCs provided the cDNA or gDNA that served as material.

Germline loops: CDR1 MDHEN, CDR2 SYDVKM. V shed 6 bases and J shed 4 bases, with 21 bases lying between them. The CDR3 is 16 residues long. As originally analysed: By means of reference gene primer amplification, nucleated cell counts were estimated. Only in-frame clones appear in the TCRdb table, and some are missing; sequencing was by immunoSEQ multiplex PCR. V, J and clone size reflect that table, while D and trimming were determined from the DNA. The repertoire holds 150,000 to 200,000 clones, about 85% seen once, with over 0.85% in the top ten. This rearrangement joins TRBV28 to TRBJ1-1; possible D gene TRBD1, 6 bases. Source material: peripheral blood. This TCR derives from a man younger than 35 with acute or convalescent COVID-19. The CDR3 loop reads CASRTGTLLRGTEAFF. The CDR3 DNA follows: TGTGCCAGCAGGACCGGGACACTCCTGCGTGGCACTGAAGCTTTCTTT. The full variable domain, its missing parts supplied by reference TRBV28 and TRBJ1-1, is DVKVTQSSRYLVKRTGEKVFLECVQDMDHENMFWYRQDPGLGLRLIYFSYDVKMKEKGDIPEGYSVSREKKERFSLILESASTNQTSMYLCASRTGTLLRGTEAFFGQGTRLTVV.